These T cell receptor beta chains were read from a single sample in a study of blood T cell repertoires in COVID-19. Sequencing used immunoSEQ multiplex PCR; TCRdb keeps in-frame clones, though not all of them. Here the sample spans roughly 330,000 clones, over 75% being singletons. Sequencing was performed on PBMCs or T cells enriched from blood (not recorded which). These receptors were obtained from a woman aged 18-29 years who had recovered from COVID-19. CDR3s include the opening cysteine and the closing phenylalanine or tryptophan. The D gene is left open where the match is weak. Clone size is stated in some rows and not others, as once, few, many or a class when expanded.

-	TRBJ2-2	TRBV9	14	-	TGTGCCAGCAGCGTAGGATCCGGTTCCGGGGAGCTGTTTTTT	CASSVGSGSGELFF
-	TRBJ2-1	TRBV27	15	-	TGTGCCAGCAGTTTGGCTGGGGCAAACTACAATGAGCAGTTCTTC	CASSLAGANYNEQFF
TRBD1	TRBJ1-5	TRBV18	18	-	TGTGCCAGCTCAACGACAGGGGCCGTCGATCTTAGCAATCAGCCCCAGCATTTT	CASSTTGAVDLSNQPQHF
-	TRBJ2-7	TRBV2	14	-	TGTGCCAGTGCAAACCAGGGCCCCGCGGCCGAGCAGTACTTC	CASANQGPAAEQYF
-	TRBJ1-6	TRBV28	14	-	TGTGCCAGCAGTTTCGAGGGTGCCAGGCCACCCCTCCACTTT	CASSFEGARPPLHF
TRBD1	TRBJ1-1	TRBV5-6	13	-	TGTGCCAGCAGCTTTGGACAGGGCACTGAAGCTTTCTTT	CASSFGQGTEAFF
-	TRBJ2-7	TRBV6-5	14	-	TGTGCCAGCAGTTACACCGCGGGGTTCTACGAGCAGTACTTC	CASSYTAGFYEQYF
-	TRBJ2-7	TRBV9	14	-	TGTGCCAGCAGCGTTAAACAGTCCGGCTACGAGCAGTACTTC	CASSVKQSGYEQYF
TRBD2	TRBJ2-1	TRBV5-1	14	-	TGCGCCAGCAGCTTACTAGCGGGGGGGCACGTTTGGTTCTTC	CASSLLAGGHVWFF
-	TRBJ2-5	TRBV4-1	17	-	TGCGCCAGCAGCCAAGGGGGCGCCACCTCCTATCAAGAGACCCAGTACTTC	CASSQGGATSYQETQYF
TRBD1	TRBJ2-2	TRBV7-8	17	-	TGTGCCAGCAGCTTACCAGACAGGGGATCGAACACCGGGGAGCTGTTTTTT	CASSLPDRGSNTGELFF
-	TRBJ1-5	TRBV7-8	15	-	TGTGCCAGCAGTTGGACAGCAAATAGCAATCAGCCCCAGCATTTT	CASSWTANSNQPQHF
-	TRBJ1-3	TRBV7-6	12	-	TGTGCCAGCAGCGAACACGGGGACACCATATATTTT	CASSEHGDTIYF
-	TRBJ2-7	TRBV21-1	14	-	TGTGCCAGCCCTAGGAGCAGGGGCCTCTACGAGCAGTACTTC	CASPRSRGLYEQYF
-	TRBJ2-7	TRBV5-4	15	-	TGTGCCAGCAGCGGGGCAGGGGCCCGCAACTACGAGCAGTACTTC	CASSGAGARNYEQYF
TRBD1	TRBJ1-2	TRBV19	16	-	TGTGCCAGTAATGCCGGGACAGGGCGGTTTGTTACAGGCTACACCTTC	CASNAGTGRFVTGYTF
TRBD2	TRBJ2-7	TRBV30	14	-	TGTGCCTGGAGACCCTCGGGGAGGGAGAAGGAGCAGTACTTC	CAWRPSGREKEQYF
-	TRBJ2-3	TRBV5-4	18	-	TGTGCCAGCAGCTTGGCTGCAGGTCGGGGGTTTTCCACGGGTACGCAGTATTTT	CASSLAAGRGFSTGTQYF
TRBD2	TRBJ2-1	TRBV6-2/TRBV6-3	15	-	TGTGCCAGCAGTCGACTAGCGGCCATGAACAATGAGCAGTTCTTC	CASSRLAAMNNEQFF
TRBD2	TRBJ2-3	TRBV28	15	-	TGTGCCAGCAGTAGGGGACTAGCCGGCACAGATACGCAGTATTTT	CASSRGLAGTDTQYF
-	TRBJ1-5	TRBV27	15	few	TGTGCCAGCTGCCCTGCGGGCTATAGCAATCAGCCCCAGCATTTT	CASCPAGYSNQPQHF
-	TRBJ2-2	TRBV7-7	15	-	TGTGCCAGCAGCTTAGCCGGAGGATCCACCGGGGAGCTGTTTTTT	CASSLAGGSTGELFF
-	TRBJ2-4	TRBV7-8	17	-	TGTGCCAGCAGCTTAGGAAGGGCGGGGTTAGCCAAAAACATTCAGTACTTC	CASSLGRAGLAKNIQYF
-	TRBJ1-1	TRBV19	13	-	TGTGCCAGTAGTATAGATATAGTGGCTGAAGCTTTCTTT	CASSIDIVAEAFF
TRBD1	TRBJ1-1	TRBV4-1	18	-	TGCGCCAGCAGCCAAGAGATTGGCGGTCGGACAGGTGGCACTGAAGCTTTCTTT	CASSQEIGGRTGGTEAFF
TRBD1	TRBJ2-2	TRBV9	15	-	TGTGCCAGCAGCGCTGGGACAGGGTTTCCCGGGGAGCTGTTTTTT	CASSAGTGFPGELFF
TRBD1	TRBJ2-1	TRBV7-3	14	-	TGTGCCAGCAGCTTAACCGGGACAGATAATGAGCAGTTCTTC	CASSLTGTDNEQFF
TRBD1	TRBJ1-3	TRBV9	15	once	TGTGCCAGCAGCGTCGGCCAGGGGGCTGGAAACACCATATATTTT	CASSVGQGAGNTIYF
-	TRBJ1-6	TRBV5-6	15	-	TGTGCCAGCAGCTTGGACAGAGGCTCGGGGTCACCCCTCCACTTT	CASSLDRGSGSPLHF
TRBD1	TRBJ1-5	TRBV28	14	-	TGTGCCAGCCGGACAGGGGATCTCAATCAGCCCCAGCATTTT	CASRTGDLNQPQHF
-	TRBJ1-6	TRBV2	14	few	TGTGCCAGCAGTTCGCGTAGCTATAATTCACCCCTCCACTTT	CASSSRSYNSPLHF
-	TRBJ1-2	TRBV19	13	-	TGTGCCAGTAGTTCCACAGGGCTGAATGGCTACACCTTC	CASSSTGLNGYTF
-	TRBJ1-2	TRBV4-1	17	-	TGCGCCAGCAGCCAAGATTGGGGCCCGGCTATGGACTATGGCTACACCTTC	CASSQDWGPAMDYGYTF
TRBD1	TRBJ1-2	TRBV5-1	17	-	TGCGCCAGCAGCTTGGAGACAGGGTTTCAGATAAACTATGGCTACACCTTC	CASSLETGFQINYGYTF
TRBD1	TRBJ1-5	TRBV19	13	-	TGTGCCAGTAGTGGGACAGGTAATCAGCCCCAGCATTTT	CASSGTGNQPQHF
TRBD1	TRBJ2-2	TRBV7-7	15	once	TGTGCCAGCAGCTTCGAGACAGGGGGCACCGGGGAGCTGTTTTTT	CASSFETGGTGELFF
TRBD1	TRBJ1-1	TRBV28	15	-	TGTGCCAGCAGTTTCCGGGGACAGGGGAACACTGAAGCTTTCTTT	CASSFRGQGNTEAFF